The 27 T cell receptor beta chains in this list originate from one sample, sequenced in a study of T cells in Graves' hyperthyroidism and ophthalmopathy. The investigators amplified TCR beta CDR3 regions from RNA transcripts. During a first-round RT-PCR of the TCR CDR3, the HTBI primer set was used. TCRdb redid the calling of the multiplex PCR reads with MiXCR, one entry per CDR3 protein. The sample gives 530,000 or so distinct CDR3 sequences, roughly 25% of which show up once; 11% is in the top ten. Material: blood. The receptors stem from a woman aged 25 to 39 with Graves' ophthalmopathy.

Notes on this clonotype: Relative to the germline gene, one junction end is altered; a read error may explain this. The chain is built from TRBV12-3 or TRBV12-4 and TRBJ1-1; 7 nucleotides align to TRBD1. The CDR3 length is 13 residues. Written as DNA, the CDR3 is TGTGCTAGCACCTGGACAGGATCGACTGAAGCTTTCTTT. Residues: CASTWTGSTEAFF.

The chain employs TRBV12-3 or TRBV12-4 and TRBJ2-7; possible D gene TRBD2, 5 bases. The CDR3 is 16 residues long. Trimming removed 5 bases at V and 2 bases at J, with 19 bases between. The CDR3 region is CASSPLTGGLTYEQYF. CDR3 sequence (DNA): TGTGCCAGCAGTCCCCTGACTGGCGGGCTAACCTACGAGCAGTACTTC.

V is TRBV12-3 or TRBV12-4 and J is TRBJ1-2; no reliable D call. Trimming removed 6 bases at V and 8 bases at J, with 16 bases between. The CDR3 has 13 amino acids. The CDR3, as DNA: TGTGCCAGCAGCCCCCCCGGGCGCAAGGGCTACACCTTC. Translation gives CASSPPGRKGYTF.

The chain carries TRBV24-1 and TRBJ2-3, with D possibly being TRBD1 (6 bases). Trimming took 1 base from V and 1 from J, leaving 11 bases between them. The CDR3 extends over 16 amino acids. From germline, CDR1 is KGHDR and CDR2 SFDVKD. CDR3 sequence reads: CATSDFVRGGTDTQYF. The CDR3 DNA reads as TGTGCCACCAGTGATTTCGTCAGGGGAGGCACAGATACGCAGTATTTT.

This clonotype was counted at least ten times. V usage is TRBV10-3 and J usage is TRBJ1-3, with TRBD1 matching over 8 bases. Germline values: CDR1 ENHRY, CDR2 SYGVKD. The CDR3 is 17 residues long. The V segment lost 4 bases and the J segment 0 bases; nucleotides outside the gene matches: 8. This chain's CDR3 is CAISGGTGLISGNTIYF. The CDR3 DNA reads as TGTGCCATCAGTGGTGGGACAGGATTAATCTCTGGAAACACCATATATTTT.

This clonotype was seen only a few times. The chain employs TRBV20-1 and TRBJ1-1; 7 bases fit TRBD1. Germline V gene data show CDR1 as DFQATT and CDR2 as SNEGSKA (reference sequence). The CDR3 length is 22 residues. V was clipped by 5 bases and J by 2 bases; unmatched bases: 32. CDR3 sequence: CSAETEETGLYPVGAINTEAFF. The CDR3 nucleotides read TGCAGTGCTGAAACAGAAGAGACAGGGTTGTACCCCGTGGGAGCAATAAACACTGAAGCTTTCTTT.

This clonotype has at least ten counts. The chain uses TRBV3-1 and TRBJ2-2, with D uncertain. The V gene lost 1 base and the J gene lost 3 bases, with 6 bases spanning the gap. The CDR3 covers 14 residues. Germline loops: CDR1 LGHDT, CDR2 YNNKEL (reference sequence). The CDR3: CASSQAYHTGELFF. The CDR3 bases are TGTGCCAGCAGCCAAGCATACCACACCGGGGAGCTGTTTTTT. The full variable domain, in which reference TRBV3-1 and TRBJ2-2 provide the parts outside the CDR3, is DTAVSQTPKYLVTQMGNDKSIKCEQNLGHDTMYWYKQDSKKFLKIMFSYNNKELIINETVPNRFSPKSPDKAHLNLHINSLELGDSAVYFCASSQAYHTGELFFGEGSRLTVL.

This clonotype was observed a few times. V gene TRBV3-1 combines with J gene TRBJ1-1; D is uncertain. With 1 base removed from V and 6 bases from J, the gap between germline ends came to 6 bases. CDR3 length: 12 amino acids. The germline V gene encodes CDR1 LGHDT and CDR2 YNNKEL (reference sequence). CDR3 DNA sequence: TGTGCCAGCAGCCAAGGGTCCTCTGAAGCTTTCTTT. This codes for CASSQGSSEAFF. Supplemented by reference TRBV3-1 and TRBJ1-1, the full variable domain reads DTAVSQTPKYLVTQMGNDKSIKCEQNLGHDTMYWYKQDSKKFLKIMFSYNNKELIINETVPNRFSPKSPDKAHLNLHINSLELGDSAVYFCASSQGSSEAFFGQGTRLTVV.

This clonotype was picked up many times. The chain employs TRBV12-3 or TRBV12-4 and TRBJ2-7; TRBD1 aligns across 8 bases. The CDR3 runs to 13 residues. The V segment lost 6 bases and the J segment 6 bases; nucleotides outside the gene matches: 7. CDR3 region: CASRLDRDREQYF. Written as DNA, the CDR3 is TGTGCCAGCAGATTGGACAGGGATCGCGAGCAGTACTTC.

This clonotype was observed many times. V is TRBV12-3 or TRBV12-4 and J is TRBJ2-7; D perhaps matches TRBD2 (5 bases). V lost 6 bases, J lost 5 bases, and 14 bases lay in between. The CDR3 runs 13 residues. The CDR3 reads CASSLLGSHEQYF. CDR3 in DNA: TGTGCCAGCAGCCTACTAGGGTCACACGAGCAGTACTTC.

V usage is TRBV6-2 or TRBV6-3 and J usage is TRBJ2-7; D possibly corresponds to TRBD2 (5 bases). V was pared by 3 bases and J by 3 bases, with 15 bases between. There are 15 residues in the CDR3. Looked up from germline, CDR1 is MNHEY and CDR2 is SVGEGT. Here the CDR3 DNA reads TGTGCCAGCAGTTATTCCCTTTTAGCGAACTACGAGCAGTACTTC. Protein: CASSYSLLANYEQYF.

This clonotype was detected many times. The V call is TRBV6-2 or TRBV6-3, the J call TRBJ1-1; D is possibly TRBD1 (5 bases). The germline V and J ends were trimmed by 4 bases and 7 bases, with 22 bases remaining between them. Germline CDR1 and CDR2: MNHEY and SVGEGT. CDR3 size: 16 residues. The CDR3 sequence: CASSFDLPAGLVEAFF. CDR3 bases: TGTGCCAGCAGTTTCGATTTACCCGCAGGGTTGGTTGAAGCTTTCTTT.

The V gene is TRBV20-1, the J gene TRBJ1-6, with D perhaps matching TRBD1 (6 bases). This CDR3 spans 13 amino acids. Germline V gene lookup returns CDR1 DFQATT and CDR2 SNEGSKA (reference sequence). V was clipped by 3 bases and J by 10 bases, with 13 bases between them. CDR3 protein: CSASRQGRSPLHF. The CDR3 bases are TGCAGTGCTAGCCGGCAGGGGCGCTCACCCCTCCACTTT.

The V and J genes are TRBV12-3 or TRBV12-4 and TRBJ2-5; D perhaps matches TRBD1 (5 bases). The CDR3 spans 14 residues. V was shortened by 2 bases and J by 4 bases, with 11 bases between the two germline ends. CDR3 residues: CASSLRQGGETQYF. The CDR3, as DNA: TGTGCCAGCAGTTTAAGGCAGGGCGGAGAGACCCAGTACTTC.

The V call is TRBV6-5, the J call TRBJ1-1, with D uncertain. Germline V CDR1 and CDR2: MNHEY, SVGAGI. Trimming took 6 bases from V and 4 from J, leaving 15 bases between them. The CDR3 spans 14 residues. The CDR3 coding sequence is TGTGCCAGCAGCTACCACAAGGGAAGCACTGAAGCTTTCTTT. This codes for CASSYHKGSTEAFF.

This clonotype was observed at least ten times. The V call is TRBV11-2, the J call TRBJ2-2; D uncertain. Trimming cost V 3 bases and J 1 base, with 15 bases left between them. This CDR3 is built from 17 residues. The germline V gene encodes CDR1 SGHAT and CDR2 FQNNGV. CDR3 coding DNA: TGTGCCAGCAGCTTGGGGTCCCGACGGATGAACACCGGGGAGCTGTTTTTT. Protein product: CASSLGSRRMNTGELFF. The full variable domain, completed using reference TRBV11-2 and TRBJ2-2, is EAGVAQSPRYKIIEKRQSVAFWCNPISGHATLYWYQQILGQGPKLLIQFQNNGVVDDSQLPKDRFSAERLKGVDSTLKIQPAKLEDSAVYLCASSLGSRRMNTGELFFGEGSRLTVL.

In this sample, this clonotype turned up many times. The DNA for the CDR3 is TGTGCCAGCAGCCCGAGAGGCCAGGGAGCGTCCCACGAGCAGTACTTC. Protein: CASSPRGQGASHEQYF. This sequence joins TRBV11-1 and TRBJ2-7, with D perhaps being TRBD1 or TRBD2 (5 bases each). The ends were cut back, 5 bases at V and 5 bases at J, with 22 bases in the middle. The CDR3 runs 16 residues. From germline, CDR1 is SGHAT and CDR2 FQDESV (reference sequence).

The V and J genes are TRBV28 and TRBJ2-4, with D perhaps matching TRBD1 or TRBD2 (5 bases each). The CDR3 sequence is 14 residues long. From germline, CDR1 is MDHEN and CDR2 SYDVKM. V shed 7 bases and J shed 8 bases, with 18 bases lying between them. CDR3 bases: TGTGCCAGCACAAAAAGGGGAGACGGGGACATTCAGTACTTC. Translated, it gives CASTKRGDGDIQYF. Complete variable domain (other parts from reference TRBV28 and TRBJ2-4): DVKVTQSSRYLVKRTGEKVFLECVQDMDHENMFWYRQDPGLGLRLIYFSYDVKMKEKGDIPEGYSVSREKKERFSLILESASTNQTSMYLCASTKRGDGDIQYFGAGTRLSVL.

This clonotype showed up many times. The J gene is TRBJ2-5, the V gene TRBV13; maybe TRBD2 (5 bases). The CDR3 extends over 15 amino acids. Germline assignment: CDR1 PRHDT and CDR2 FYEKMQ (reference sequence). Trimming left V 0 bases short and J 1 base short, with 9 bases between. For the CDR3, the DNA is TGTGCCAGCAGCTTAGGTCGGGGATTCCAAGAGACCCAGTACTTC. It translates to CASSLGRGFQETQYF.

This clonotype was recorded at least ten times. The gene calls are TRBV30 and TRBJ1-1; D remains unclear. The CDR3 covers 16 residues. V was clipped by 5 bases and J by 1 base, with 20 bases between them. Germline-derived CDR1 and CDR2 are GTSNPN and SVGIG (reference sequence). CDR3 in amino acids: CAWYKRGGRRNTEAFF. As DNA, the CDR3 is TGTGCCTGGTATAAACGGGGAGGGAGACGGAACACTGAAGCTTTCTTT.

This clonotype has at least ten counts. The V call is TRBV29-1, the J call TRBJ1-1; 11 nucleotides line up with TRBD1. The CDR3 length is 13 residues. Germline CDR1 reads SQVTM; CDR2 reads ANQGSEA. Losses at the gene ends were 5 bases for V and 6 bases for J; bases not matched to a gene: 5. In DNA, the CDR3 is TGCAGCGTTTCAGGACAGGGGGCCGCTGAAGCTTTCTTT. Its translation: CSVSGQGAAEAFF.

V gene TRBV20-1 combines with J gene TRBJ1-2; 8 nucleotides align to TRBD1. Trimming at V came to 3 bases and at J to 3 bases, leaving 6 bases not matched to a gene. CDR3 length equals 14 residues. In germline, CDR1 is DFQATT, CDR2 SNEGSKA (reference sequence). CDR3 nucleotides: TGCAGTGCTAGCCGGACAGGGATCGACTATGGCTACACCTTC. Translating gives CSASRTGIDYGYTF.

This clonotype was observed at least ten times. The V gene is TRBV2, the J gene TRBJ1-1; D not resolved. Between the trimmed V and J ends, which lost 2 bases and 0 bases, there was a span of 7 bases. The CDR3 runs 14 residues. Germline V lookup: CDR1 SNHLY, CDR2 FYNNEI. CDR3 bases: TGTGCCAGCAGTGAAAACACGATGAACACTGAAGCTTTCTTT. This translates into CASSENTMNTEAFF.

Only a few counts were recorded for this clonotype. This rearrangement joins TRBV5-1 to TRBJ2-5; 7 bases fit TRBD2. Trimming cost V 2 bases and J 7 bases; bases outside gene matches: 17. The CDR3 runs 17 residues. Germline V lookup: CDR1 SGHRS, CDR2 YFSETQ. The CDR3 is CASSFRLAGPGLGTQYF. CDR3 nucleotides: TGCGCCAGCAGCTTCCGACTAGCAGGCCCCGGGCTTGGGACCCAGTACTTC.

This clonotype was recorded at least ten times. This chain links TRBV29-1 with TRBJ2-2, with 7 nucleotides matching TRBD1. Germline assignment: CDR1 SQVTM and CDR2 ANQGSEA. V trimming: 4 bases; J trimming: 4 bases; junction bases outside the gene matches: 3. CDR3 length: 13 amino acids. The CDR3 DNA reads TGCAGCGTTGGGAGACAGGGCACCGGGGAGCTGTTTTTT. This codes for CSVGRQGTGELFF.

The sample holds many counts of this clonotype. The V and J genes are TRBV6-1 and TRBJ2-2; D may match TRBD1 or TRBD2 (5 bases each). Looked up from germline, CDR1 is MNHNS and CDR2 is SASEGT. The length of the CDR3 is 17 residues. V was pared by 4 bases and J by 4 bases, with 19 bases between. The CDR3 DNA sequence: TGTGCCAGCAGTGGGCGGACTTTTGACAGTGGCACCGGGGAGCTGTTTTTT. Translated: CASSGRTFDSGTGELFF.

A note on this clonotype: A much larger clone lies one base from this, so it may be a read error. The chain recombines TRBV6-1 with TRBJ2-7, with D possibly called TRBD1 or TRBD2 (5 bases each). The V end was cut by 6 bases, the J end by 3 bases, with 15 bases between. CDR1 MNHNS and CDR2 SASEGT come from the germline V gene. The CDR3 runs 14 residues. CDR3 loop: CASRPWGSFYEQYF. The CDR3 bases are TGTGCCAGCAGACCCTGGGGGAGCTTCTACGAGCAGTACTTC.